This T cell receptor (beta chain) was recorded in a study of blood T cell repertoires in COVID-19. The germline CDR1 and CDR2 sequences are SNHLY and FYNNEI. Trimming removed 1 base at V and 5 bases at J, with 13 bases between. The length of the CDR3 is 15 residues. Profiling relied on immunoSEQ multiplex PCR, and the TCRdb table lists in-frame clones only, not all of them. The repertoire holds roughly 180,000 clones, with 75% to 80% as singletons. The TCR originated in a woman in her forties or fifties with active or convalescent COVID-19. This chain links TRBV2 with TRBJ2-3; a weak D match, TRBD1 (6 bases). The sample was peripheral blood. Here the CDR3 DNA reads TGTGCCAGCAGTGAAGGAACAGGGCGGAGAGATACGCAGTATTTT. Its protein product is CASSEGTGRRDTQYF.